This TCR beta chain is from a study of T cell clusters in autoimmune cytopenias. TRB rearrangements were amplified by touch-down multiplex PCR with mixed TRB-A/B primers. TCRdb re-called the multiplex PCR reads, yielding one record per CDR3 amino acid sequence without DNA. This table holds fewer than 5,000 distinct CDR3 sequences. This clonotype is medium-sized by frequency. The CDR3 totals 14 residues. In germline, CDR1 is GTSNPN, CDR2 SVGIG (reference sequence). TRB was amplified from approximately 250 ng of peripheral blood genomic DNA per sample. The same specimen was also included in a second study, on T cell repertoires in aging, cancer and after chemotherapy.

The source is a human donor in good health. V usage is TRBV30 and J usage is TRBJ1-5. Sequencing was performed on peripheral blood. CDR3 protein: CAWNSLGRNQPQHF.